This T cell receptor beta chain is drawn from a study of glioma-infiltrating T cells after dendritic cell vaccination. Study-wide context: Patients had newly diagnosed or recurrent glioblastoma and received dendritic cell vaccines. Patients received three intradermal dendritic cell vaccine injections at biweekly intervals. Whole-study results and caveats: Estimated pretreatment TIL content predicted outcome after dendritic cell vaccination.

A note on this clone: The target antigen is unknown.

Documented time point: after dendritic cell vaccination, including at tumor progression/relapse. Up to 2 ug genomic DNA was used for TCRB CDR3 amplification. TCRdb's table, derived via immunoSEQ multiplex PCR, lists solely in-frame clones and lacks some. Of around 78,000 clones listed, around 84% are singletons. The CDR3 is made up of 15 amino acids. From germline, CDR1 is MNHEY and CDR2 SMNVEV (reference sequence). After removal of 8 bases from V and 4 bases from J, the junction contained 11 bases not matched to a gene. The origin of this receptor is a human donor with glioblastoma. This specimen consisted of blood, obtained after dendritic cell vaccination. The rearrangement uses TRBV27 and TRBJ2-3; 8 bases map to TRBD2. The CDR3 region is CASSTAGVLADTQYF. The CDR3 region has the DNA TGTGCCAGCTCCACAGCGGGAGTTTTAGCAGATACGCAGTATTTT.